The next 26 T cell receptor beta chains were all read from a single sample in a study of regulatory T cells in long-lasting Graves disease. This sample's time point: newly diagnosed GD, antithyroid drugs for less than 3 months. The TCR library was prepared using RNA isolated from PBMCs. Researchers made TCR beta libraries by using iRepertoire HTBI primers and running Arm-PCR on CDR3 regions. TCRdb itself ran the multiplex PCR reads through MiXCR, one entry per CDR3 protein. The table includes 370,000 or so distinct CDR3 sequences, roughly 17% detected once. The data also belong to a second study, concerning T cells in Graves' hyperthyroidism and ophthalmopathy.

The source was peripheral blood mononuclear cells (PBMCs), collected at new diagnosis, from a patient treated with antithyroid drugs. These TCRs come from a woman younger than 30 with Graves disease.

This clonotype was counted at least ten times. The gene calls are TRBV12-3 or TRBV12-4 and TRBJ1-5, with TRBD1 matching over 7 bases. The J segment lost 5 bases and the V segment lost 5 bases, leaving 3 bases of the junction unmatched. The CDR3 runs 13 residues. DNA for the CDR3: TGTGCCAGCAGTGACAGGGTATATCAGCCCCAGCATTTT. This encodes CASSDRVYQPQHF.

The chain links TRBV2 to TRBJ2-1; 11 bases agree with TRBD1. V lost 6 bases and J lost 7; bases outside the gene matches: 2. The CDR3 covers 13 residues. Germline assignment: CDR1 SNHLY and CDR2 FYNNEI. The DNA for the CDR3 is TGTGCCAGCAGGGGACAGGGGGTAAATGAGCAGTTCTTC. As protein: CASRGQGVNEQFF.

This clonotype was seen a handful of times. A much bigger clone sits one base away, suggesting this may be a read error. J is TRBJ2-7 and V is TRBV2; 10 positions agree with TRBD1. The CDR3 contains 14 residues. J gave up 4 bases and V 6 bases, and 6 bases lay outside the gene matches. Germline assignment: CDR1 SNHLY and CDR2 FYNNEI. The CDR3 is CASSDSGQGYEQYF. As DNA, the CDR3 is TGTGCCAGCAGCGACTCGGGACAGGGGTACGAGCAGTACTTC.

This clonotype was found many times. The chain links TRBV7-2 to TRBJ2-3, with unresolved D. The CDR3 runs 15 residues. Trimming took off 4 bases at V and 2 bases at J, with 13 bases between the two ends. Germline CDR1 SGHTA, CDR2 FQGNSA. CDR3 protein: CASSSLGRNTDTQYF. CDR3 DNA sequence: TGTGCCAGCAGCTCTCTCGGGCGAAACACAGATACGCAGTATTTT.

This clonotype showed up many times. This chain links TRBV11-2 with TRBJ1-1, with unresolved D. The ends were cut back, 5 bases at V and 1 base at J, with 17 bases in the middle. In germline, CDR1 is SGHAT, CDR2 FQNNGV. The CDR3 sequence is 16 residues long. CDR3 DNA: TGTGCCAGCAGCCCTACTCAGCCGCAACAGAACACTGAAGCTTTCTTT. Encoded protein: CASSPTQPQQNTEAFF.

The V call is TRBV6-4, the J call TRBJ2-1; D is unresolved. The CDR3 has 12 amino acids. The germline V gene has CDR1 MRHNA and CDR2 SNTAGT. Trimming took off 0 bases at V and 5 bases at J, with 2 bases between the two ends. CDR3 amino acids: CASSDSHNEQFF. In nucleotides, the CDR3 is TGTGCCAGCAGTGACTCGCACAATGAGCAGTTCTTC.

This clonotype showed up just a few times. A much larger clone is a single base away; this may be a read error. The rearrangement joins TRBV12-3 or TRBV12-4 to TRBJ2-7; 9 positions agree with TRBD1. The CDR3 covers 14 residues. CDR3 amino acids: CACRPGQGFGEQYF. CDR3 DNA: TGTGCCTGCAGACCGGGACAGGGCTTCGGCGAGCAGTACTTC.

This clonotype was observed a handful of times. The chain employs TRBV20-1 and TRBJ1-5; D uncertain. The V gene lost 5 bases and the J gene lost 0 bases, with 11 bases spanning the gap. The CDR3 is 14 amino acids. Germline CDR1 is DFQATT and CDR2 is SNEGSKA (reference sequence). In nucleotides, the CDR3 is TGCAGTGCTCACCCGGGGAATAGCAATCAGCCCCAGCATTTT. Its protein product is CSAHPGNSNQPQHF.

This clonotype was seen at least ten times. The CDR3 DNA reads as TGTGCCAGCACCACAACCTTCGACAATGAGCAGTTCTTC. This codes for CASTTTFDNEQFF. V and J are TRBV3-1 and TRBJ2-1; D gene uncertain. The CDR3 contains 13 residues. CDR1 and CDR2 (germline): LGHDT, YNNKEL (reference sequence). Trimming shortened V by 7 bases and J by 5 bases, and 12 bases separated the two germline ends.

The chain uses TRBV3-1 and TRBJ1-6, with 9 nucleotides matching TRBD1. The V gene end was trimmed by 5 bases and the J gene end by 7 bases; junction bases not matched to a gene: 9. Germline V gene data show CDR1 as LGHDT and CDR2 as YNNKEL (reference sequence). The CDR3 covers 16 residues. The CDR3 DNA reads as TGTGCCAGCAGCTGGGGGCCCGGGACAGGGAATTCACCCCTCCACTTT. It translates to CASSWGPGTGNSPLHF.

This clonotype was picked up many times. This chain connects TRBV28 to TRBJ2-5, with 8 nucleotides matching TRBD2. The ends lost 7 bases at V and 4 bases at J; junction bases unmatched: 5. Germline V gene lookup returns CDR1 MDHEN and CDR2 SYDVKM. This CDR3 region has 13 residues. The DNA for the CDR3 is TGTGCCAGCACCGACCGGGGGGGAGAGACCCAGTACTTC. Translation: CASTDRGGETQYF.

This clonotype was seen repeatedly, ten times or more. This chain joins TRBV30 and TRBJ1-2; D gene uncertain. This CDR3 comprises 11 residues. Trimming cost V 5 bases and J 3 bases, with 7 bases left between them. Germline loops: CDR1 GTSNPN, CDR2 SVGIG (reference sequence). The CDR3 DNA reads as TGTGCCTGGGGGATCGACTATGGCTACACCTTC. As protein: CAWGIDYGYTF.

This clonotype was seen a single time. Mismatch with germline at one junction end may stem from a read error. The rearrangement joins TRBV7-8 to TRBJ2-5; D unresolved. The germline V gene has CDR1 SGHVS and CDR2 FQNEAQ. The CDR3 has 13 residues. CDR3 amino acids: CASSLVLEEAQYF. The CDR3 DNA sequence: TGTGCCAGCAGCTTAGTGCTCGAAGAGGCCCAGTACTTC. Together with reference TRBV7-8 and TRBJ2-5, the CDR3 gives the full variable domain: GAGVSQSPRYKVAKRGQDVALRCDPISGHVSLFWYQQALGQGPEFLTYFQNEAQLDKSGLPSDRFFAERPEGSVSTLKIQRTQQEDSAVYLCASSLVLEEAQYFGPGTRLLVL.

This clonotype has a count of ten or more. V and J are TRBV20-1 and TRBJ2-3; D might be TRBD2 (5 bases). With 6 bases removed from V and 0 bases from J, the gap between germline ends came to 13 bases. Per germline, CDR1 DFQATT and CDR2 SNEGSKA (reference sequence). The CDR3 length is 14 residues. The CDR3 DNA is TGCAGTGCCCCAGCGGCCCCTAGCACAGATACGCAGTATTTT. This codes for CSAPAAPSTDTQYF.

This clonotype was counted at least ten times. This sequence joins TRBV3-1 and TRBJ2-3; unclear D gene. V lost 1 base and J lost 0, with 14 bases in between. There are 17 residues in the CDR3. Germline assignment: CDR1 LGHDT and CDR2 YNNKEL (reference sequence). The CDR3 nucleotides read TGTGCCAGCAGCCAAGGGAGCAGCGCCGCTAGCACAGATACGCAGTATTTT. This codes for CASSQGSSAASTDTQYF.

This clonotype was observed at least ten times. This chain connects TRBV7-9 to TRBJ2-1; D assignment may be TRBD1 or TRBD2 (5 bases each). The CDR3 runs 15 residues. Germline lookup yields CDR1 SEHNR and CDR2 FQNEAQ (reference sequence). V lost 3 bases to trimming and J lost 7 bases, with 16 bases between them. CDR3 region: CASSLVGGEKNEQFF. The CDR3 coding sequence is TGTGCCAGCAGCTTGGTTGGGGGAGAGAAGAATGAGCAGTTCTTC.

In this sample, this clonotype turned up many times. This sequence joins TRBV6-1 and TRBJ2-3; tentative D call: TRBD1 (5 bases). The CDR3 extends over 18 amino acids. Trimming took 4 bases from V and 2 from J, leaving 22 bases between them. Germline V gene lookup returns CDR1 MNHNS and CDR2 SASEGT. The CDR3 bases are TGTGCCAGCAGTGCAAATATCGGGTCAAGGGGCTACACAGATACGCAGTATTTT. Protein: CASSANIGSRGYTDTQYF.

The V gene is TRBV9, the J gene TRBJ2-2, with no clear D. The CDR3 is 15 amino acids. CDR1 is SGDLS, CDR2 YYNGEE, per germline. Between the trimmed V and J ends, which lost 1 base and 2 bases, there was a span of 9 bases. In DNA form, the CDR3 reads TGTGCCAGCAGCGTATCAGCTACTAACACCGGGGAGCTGTTTTTT. Protein sequence: CASSVSATNTGELFF.

In this sample, this clonotype turned up many times. The rearrangement joins TRBV20-1 to TRBJ2-7; either TRBD1 or TRBD2 may supply D (5 bases each). The CDR3 runs 16 residues. CDR1 and CDR2 from the germline V gene are DFQATT and SNEGSKA (reference sequence). The V end was cut by 0 bases, the J end by 4 bases, with 19 bases between. The CDR3 nucleotides read TGCAGTGCTAGAGACAACCCCTGGGGGAGTACGTACGAGCAGTACTTC. Translated, it gives CSARDNPWGSTYEQYF.

The rearrangement uses TRBV6-2 or TRBV6-3 and TRBJ2-7, with 8 bases matching TRBD1. This CDR3 has 15 residues. The V segment lost 6 bases and the J segment 6 bases; nucleotides outside the gene matches: 13. Germline V gene lookup returns CDR1 MNHEY and CDR2 SVGEGT. Here the CDR3 DNA reads TGTGCCAGCAGGCCCGACAGGGGTCTCACCCGCGAGCAGTACTTC. Translated: CASRPDRGLTREQYF.

This clonotype was seen at least ten times. V and J are TRBV27 and TRBJ2-7; 10 bases match TRBD2. The CDR3 loop spans 14 amino acids. The germline CDR1 and CDR2 sequences are MNHEY and SMNVEV (reference sequence). With 9 bases clipped from V and 3 bases from J, the junction kept 8 bases outside the gene matches. CDR3 DNA: TGTGCCAGTGTGGGACTAGCGAACGACTACGAGCAGTACTTC. Residues: CASVGLANDYEQYF.

Of note for this clonotype: Just one base apart from a much larger clone, this may be a read error. This chain uses TRBV5-1 with TRBJ1-4; 9 nucleotides line up with TRBD1. Germline loops: CDR1 SGHRS, CDR2 YFSETQ. With 4 bases clipped from V and 7 bases from J, the junction kept 8 bases outside the gene matches. The CDR3 sequence is 15 residues long. The CDR3 reads CASSPYGTGCEKLFF. CDR3 DNA: TGCGCCAGCAGCCCCTACGGGACAGGGTGTGAAAAACTGTTTTTT.

This clonotype showed up just a few times. The V call is TRBV6-1, the J call TRBJ2-3; 8 nucleotides match TRBD2. J was trimmed by 2 bases and V by 7 bases; bases with no gene match: 5. The CDR3 is 14 residues long. Germline V gene data show CDR1 as MNHNS and CDR2 as SASEGT. CDR3 residues: CASNRGGSTDTQYF. The CDR3 DNA reads TGTGCCAGCAACCGGGGGGGCTCCACAGATACGCAGTATTTT.

This clonotype was seen repeatedly, ten times or more. CDR3 coding DNA: TGTGCCAGCAGCTCGTTCAGTAATGAGCAGTTCTTC. Its protein product is CASSSFSNEQFF. V usage is TRBV11-1 and J usage is TRBJ2-1, with D uncertain. V lost 4 bases, J lost 7 bases, and 8 bases lay in between. The CDR3 is made up of 12 amino acids. Germline V lookup: CDR1 SGHAT, CDR2 FQDESV (reference sequence).

This chain joins TRBV19 and TRBJ1-5; TRBD1 agrees at 9 bases. Trimming took 5 bases from V and 7 from J; bases not matched to a gene: 6. The CDR3 sequence is 14 residues long. The V gene's germline CDR1 is LNHDA and CDR2 SQIVND (reference sequence). The CDR3: CASSLPDRGQPQHF. CDR3 nucleotides: TGTGCCAGTAGTCTCCCAGACAGGGGGCAGCCCCAGCATTTT.

Notes on this clonotype: A single base separates this from a much larger clone, so it may be a read error. The chain couples TRBV11-2 to TRBJ2-3, with 7 bases identical to TRBD1. Trimming took 4 bases from V and 0 from J; bases not matched to a gene: 1. The CDR3 length is 14 residues. Per germline, CDR1 SGHAT and CDR2 FQNNGV. The CDR3 DNA reads TGTGCCAGCAGCTCGGGACAGAGCACAGATACGCAGTATTTT. Its translation is CASSSGQSTDTQYF.